What follows are 22 T cell receptor beta chains derived from one specimen sequenced in a study of blood T cell repertoires in COVID-19. TCRdb's copy holds only in-frame clones and misses some; the assay was immunoSEQ multiplex PCR. The table lists approximately 380,000 clones, 70% to 90% of them singletons, with about 1.2% in the top ten. The specimen was PBMCs or T cells enriched from blood (not recorded which). The receptors were sampled from a woman younger than 35 who had recovered from COVID-19.

This chain joins TRBV10-3 and TRBJ1-4, with D possibly TRBD1 on 6 matching bases. V was pared by 2 bases and J by 7 bases, with 14 bases between. The CDR3 consists of 15 residues. Germline V gives CDR1 ENHRY, CDR2 SYGVKD. CDR3 amino acids: CAISEGQGSGEKLFF. As DNA, the CDR3 is TGTGCCATCAGTGAGGGGCAGGGGTCGGGTGAAAAACTGTTTTTT.

About this clone: This sample includes further DNA sequences coding for the same CDR3. The chain carries TRBV9 and TRBJ1-1; D is undetermined. Per the germline V gene, CDR1 is SGDLS and CDR2 is YYNGEE. V lost 0 bases to trimming and J lost 1 base, with 7 bases between them. The CDR3 is made up of 14 amino acids. CDR3 region: CASSVASENTEAFF. CDR3 nucleotides: TGTGCCAGCAGCGTAGCCTCAGAGAACACTGAAGCTTTCTTT. The complete variable domain, with remaining parts taken from reference TRBV9 and TRBJ1-1, reads DSGVTQTPKHLITATGQRVTLRCSPRSGDLSVYWYQQSLDQGLQFLIQYYNGEERAKGNILERFSAQQFPDLHSELNLSSLELGDSALYFCASSVASENTEAFFGQGTRLTVV.

This chain connects TRBV9 to TRBJ2-3, with 8 positions matching TRBD2. With V trimmed by 3 bases and J by 5 bases, 8 bases remained unmatched. Germline V gene lookup returns CDR1 SGDLS and CDR2 YYNGEE. The CDR3 contains 15 residues. The CDR3 DNA is TGTGCCAGCAGCGCGAGCGGGGGAGTTGTAGATACGCAGTATTTT. Its protein is CASSASGGVVDTQYF.

The J gene is TRBJ1-1, the V gene TRBV5-1; the match to TRBD1 covers 7 bases. The CDR3 runs to 18 residues. V shed 4 bases and J 0 bases; nucleotides not matched to a gene: 15. The germline V gene has CDR1 SGHRS and CDR2 YFSETQ. This CDR3 is CASSQTRTGSTMNTEAFF. The CDR3 DNA reads TGCGCCAGCAGCCAAACCCGGACAGGAAGTACAATGAACACTGAAGCTTTCTTT.

V and J are TRBV5-4 and TRBJ2-7; TRBD1 agrees at 9 bases. V shed 3 bases and J 7 bases; nucleotides not matched to a gene: 8. This CDR3 is 14 amino acids long. In germline, CDR1 is SGHNT, CDR2 YYREEE (reference sequence). CDR3 region: CASSSPDRGGEQYF. The DNA of the CDR3 is TGTGCCAGCAGCTCCCCGGACAGGGGTGGGGAGCAGTACTTC.

The V gene is TRBV7-3, the J gene TRBJ1-1; D remains ambiguous. Trimming pared 5 bases from V and 3 bases from J, leaving 10 bases between. This CDR3 is built from 13 residues. Per the germline V gene, CDR1 is SGHTA and CDR2 is FQGTGA. The CDR3, as DNA: TGTGCCAGCAGCCCCAGGAGGGACACTGAAGCTTTCTTT. It is translated as CASSPRRDTEAFF.

The chain has TRBV4-2 and TRBJ1-6; D gene ambiguous. Trimming removed 0 bases from V and 7 bases from J, with 10 bases in between. This CDR3 is built from 15 residues. Germline lookup yields CDR1 LGHNA and CDR2 YNFKEQ. This chain's CDR3 is CASSQDVGSNSPLHF. In nucleotides, the CDR3 is TGTGCCAGCAGCCAAGATGTGGGGAGCAATTCACCCCTCCACTTT.

J is TRBJ2-7 and V is TRBV10-2; TRBD1 matches at 10 bases. There are 14 residues in the CDR3. The germline CDR1 and CDR2 sequences are WSHSY and SAAADI. J was trimmed by 1 base and V by 6 bases; bases with no gene match: 3. Here the CDR3 DNA reads TGCGCCAGCAGCGGGACAGGGGAATCCTACGAGCAGTACTTC. Protein product: CASSGTGESYEQYF.

This chain uses TRBV25-1 with TRBJ1-4; a possible D gene is TRBD1 (6 bases). This CDR3 spans 14 amino acids. The germline V gene has CDR1 MGHDK and CDR2 SYGVNS. Trimming pared 5 bases from V and 8 bases from J, leaving 15 bases between. DNA of the CDR3: TGTGCCAGCAGTCCCACGGCAGGGGCGGAAAAACTGTTTTTT. This encodes CASSPTAGAEKLFF.

The chain joins TRBV7-9 to TRBJ1-1, with D possibly TRBD1 on 5 matching bases. Germline lookup yields CDR1 SEHNR and CDR2 FQNEAQ (reference sequence). The CDR3 has 14 amino acids. Trimming cost V 5 bases and J 0 bases, with 10 bases left between them. DNA for the CDR3: TGTGCCAGCAGCGCTGACAGCATGAACACTGAAGCTTTCTTT. Protein sequence: CASSADSMNTEAFF.

The chain carries TRBV14 and TRBJ2-7, with 8 bases fitting TRBD1. The CDR3 runs to 16 residues. V lost 1 base and J lost 6; bases outside the gene matches: 11. Germline V gene data show CDR1 as SGHDN and CDR2 as FVKESK. CDR3 sequence reads: CASSQGQGLRKSEQYF. The CDR3, as DNA: TGTGCCAGCAGCCAAGGACAGGGGCTTCGGAAGTCCGAGCAGTACTTC.

As to this clone: The junction and the germline gene differ at one end; a read error may be behind it. This sequence joins TRBV14 and TRBJ2-5, with 12 bases identical to TRBD2. The CDR3 extends over 13 amino acids. Germline V gene data show CDR1 as SGHDN and CDR2 as FVKESK. The CDR3 spells CASSQGPSGGADF. The DNA of the CDR3 is TGTGCCAGCAGCCAAGGTCCTAGCGGGGGGGCCGACTTC. The full variable domain, completed using reference TRBV14 and TRBJ2-5, is EAGVTQFPSHSVIEKGQTVTLRCDPISGHDNLYWYRRVMGKEIKFLLHFVKESKQDESGMPNNRFLAERTGGTYSTLKVQPAELEDSGVYFCASSQGPSGGADFGPGTRLLVL.

The chain has TRBV7-9 and TRBJ2-7; 10 nucleotides align to TRBD1. V gave up 0 bases and J gave up 5 bases; unmatched junction bases: 10. The length of the CDR3 is 17 residues. Germline CDR1 SEHNR, CDR2 FQNEAQ (reference sequence). The chain's CDR3 is CASSLALVRQGADEQYF. The CDR3 DNA reads TGTGCCAGCAGCTTAGCGTTAGTGAGACAGGGGGCCGACGAGCAGTACTTC.

The J gene is TRBJ1-3, the V gene TRBV6-5; the D is unclear. This CDR3 has 12 residues. CDR1 and CDR2 (germline): MNHEY, SVGAGI. The ends were cut back, 7 bases at V and 7 bases at J, with 11 bases in the middle. This CDR3 reads CASTGVGNTIYF. In nucleotides, the CDR3 is TGTGCCAGCACCGGGGTTGGGAACACCATATATTTT.

In its sample, this clone was seen a few times. This chain links TRBV6-5 with TRBJ1-2, with no clear D. The V gene's germline CDR1 is MNHEY and CDR2 SVGAGI. This CDR3 is built from 14 residues. V lost 7 bases and J 5 bases, leaving 17 bases between the germline ends. CDR3 amino acids: CASKMNGQAYGYTF. Written as DNA, the CDR3 is TGTGCCAGCAAAATGAACGGCCAAGCGTATGGCTACACCTTC.

The rearrangement uses TRBV6-1 and TRBJ1-6; 10 bases agree with TRBD1. The CDR3 contains 16 residues. CDR1 is MNHNS and CDR2 is SASEGT in the germline V gene. V trimming: 3 bases; J trimming: 3 bases; junction bases outside the gene matches: 2. The CDR3 sequence is CASSETGGFYNSPLHF. CDR3 sequence (DNA): TGTGCCAGCAGTGAGACAGGGGGCTTCTATAATTCACCCCTCCACTTT.

The chain links TRBV18 to TRBJ2-7; 9 bases fit TRBD1. CDR1 is KGHSH and CDR2 is LQKENI in the germline V gene. The CDR3 totals 16 residues. The V gene end was trimmed by 6 bases and the J gene end by 2 bases; junction bases not matched to a gene: 11. CDR3 protein: CASSPGRQGVTYEQYF. CDR3 coding DNA: TGTGCCAGCTCCCCTGGACGACAGGGGGTTACCTACGAGCAGTACTTC. The full variable domain, with the rest looked up from reference TRBV18 and TRBJ2-7, is NAGVMQNPRHLVRRRGQEARLRCSPMKGHSHVYWYRQLPEEGLKFMVYLQKENIIDESGMPKERFSAEFPKEGPSILRIQQVVRGDSAAYFCASSPGRQGVTYEQYFGPGTRLTVT.

The chain has TRBV13 and TRBJ2-7; TRBD2 agrees at 7 bases. Germline V lookup: CDR1 PRHDT, CDR2 FYEKMQ (reference sequence). V dropped 2 bases and J dropped 2; count of bases not matched to a gene: 3. The CDR3 length is 14 residues. CDR3 sequence: CASSLRGDTYEQYF. CDR3 nucleotide sequence: TGTGCCAGCAGCTTACGGGGGGATACCTACGAGCAGTACTTC.

J is TRBJ2-7 and V is TRBV6-5; 8 positions match TRBD1. Germline loops: CDR1 MNHEY, CDR2 SVGAGI. There are 15 residues in the CDR3. The junction had 9 bases not matched to a gene; V was cut back by 6 bases and J by 2 bases. This CDR3 reads CASRSSGQDAYEQYF. CDR3 nucleotides: TGTGCCAGCAGGAGCTCGGGACAGGATGCCTACGAGCAGTACTTC.

The V and J genes are TRBV14 and TRBJ1-6, with 9 bases fitting TRBD1. The CDR3 runs to 16 residues. Germline loops: CDR1 SGHDN, CDR2 FVKESK. Trimming at V came to 4 bases and at J to 6 bases, leaving 7 bases not matched to a gene. The CDR3 protein is CASSRARTGVNSPLHF. The DNA of the CDR3 is TGTGCCAGCAGCCGGGCTCGGACAGGGGTTAATTCACCCCTCCACTTT.

This chain connects TRBV29-1 to TRBJ1-1; the match to TRBD1 covers 8 bases. Per germline, CDR1 SQVTM and CDR2 ANQGSEA. V shed 4 bases, J shed 1 base, and the junction held 2 bases outside the gene matches. The CDR3 is 13 amino acids. In nucleotides, the CDR3 is TGCAGCGTTGCCCAGGGGGCGAACACTGAAGCTTTCTTT. Translated: CSVAQGANTEAFF.

The V and J genes are TRBV7-9 and TRBJ2-5; 15 bases are a match to TRBD2. The J segment lost 5 bases and the V segment lost 1 base, leaving 5 bases of the junction unmatched. Germline CDR1 and CDR2: SEHNR and FQNEAQ (reference sequence). The CDR3 is 17 amino acids. CDR3 sequence (DNA): TGTGCCAGCAGCTTAGTCGGACTAGCGGGGGGGTTGGAGACCCAGTACTTC. Translation: CASSLVGLAGGLETQYF.